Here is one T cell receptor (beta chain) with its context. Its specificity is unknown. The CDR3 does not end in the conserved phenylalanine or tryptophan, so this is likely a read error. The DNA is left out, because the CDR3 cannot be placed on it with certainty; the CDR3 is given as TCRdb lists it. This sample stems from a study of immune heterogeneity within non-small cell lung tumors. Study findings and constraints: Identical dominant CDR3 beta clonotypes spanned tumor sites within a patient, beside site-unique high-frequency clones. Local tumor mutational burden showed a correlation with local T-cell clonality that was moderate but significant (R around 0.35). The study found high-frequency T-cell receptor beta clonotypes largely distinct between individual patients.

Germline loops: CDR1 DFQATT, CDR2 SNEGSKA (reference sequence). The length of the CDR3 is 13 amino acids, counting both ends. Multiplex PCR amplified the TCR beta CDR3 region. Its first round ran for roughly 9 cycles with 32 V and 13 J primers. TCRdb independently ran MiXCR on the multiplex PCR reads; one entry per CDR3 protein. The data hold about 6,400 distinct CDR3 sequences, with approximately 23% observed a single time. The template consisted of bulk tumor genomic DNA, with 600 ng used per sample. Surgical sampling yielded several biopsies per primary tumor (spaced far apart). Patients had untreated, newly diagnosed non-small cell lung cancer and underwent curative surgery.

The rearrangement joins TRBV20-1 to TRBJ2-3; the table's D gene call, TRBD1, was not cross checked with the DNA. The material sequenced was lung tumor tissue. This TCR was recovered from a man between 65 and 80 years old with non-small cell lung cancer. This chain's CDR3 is CSARTGSEQYFGP.